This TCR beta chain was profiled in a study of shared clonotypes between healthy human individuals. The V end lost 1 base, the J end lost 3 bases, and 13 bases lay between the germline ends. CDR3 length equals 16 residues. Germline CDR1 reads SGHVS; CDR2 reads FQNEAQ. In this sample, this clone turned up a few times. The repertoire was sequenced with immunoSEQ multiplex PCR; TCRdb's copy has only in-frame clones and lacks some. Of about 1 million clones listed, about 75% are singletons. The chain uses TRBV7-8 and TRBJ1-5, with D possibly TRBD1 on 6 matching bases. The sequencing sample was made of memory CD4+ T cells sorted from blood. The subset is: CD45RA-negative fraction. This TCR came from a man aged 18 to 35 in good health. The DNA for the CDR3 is TGTGCCAGCAGCTTAGTATCGCAGGGGCCCAATCAGCCCCAGCATTTT. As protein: CASSLVSQGPNQPQHF.